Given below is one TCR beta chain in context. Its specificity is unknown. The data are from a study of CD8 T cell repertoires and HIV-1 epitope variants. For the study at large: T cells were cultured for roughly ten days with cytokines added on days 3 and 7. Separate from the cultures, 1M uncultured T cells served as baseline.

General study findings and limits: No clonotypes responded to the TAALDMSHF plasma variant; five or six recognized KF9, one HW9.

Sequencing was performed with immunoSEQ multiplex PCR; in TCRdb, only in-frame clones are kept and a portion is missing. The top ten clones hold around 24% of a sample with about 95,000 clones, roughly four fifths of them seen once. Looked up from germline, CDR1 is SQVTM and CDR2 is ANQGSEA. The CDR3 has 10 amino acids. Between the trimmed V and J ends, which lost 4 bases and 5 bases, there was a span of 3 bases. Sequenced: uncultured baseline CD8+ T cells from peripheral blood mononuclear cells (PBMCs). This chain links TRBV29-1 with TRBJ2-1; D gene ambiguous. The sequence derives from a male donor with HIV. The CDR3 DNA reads TGCAGCGTTGTAGACAATGAGCAGTTCTTC. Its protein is CSVVDNEQFF.